Listed below are T cell receptor beta chains from one sample, sequenced in a study of T cells in Graves' hyperthyroidism and ophthalmopathy. TCRdb recomputed calls from the multiplex PCR reads with MiXCR, one row per CDR3 protein. The sample includes about 250,000 distinct CDR3 sequences, approximately 24% of them seen just once. Specimen: blood. These receptor sequences come from a woman in her 40s with Graves' ophthalmopathy. The CDR3 runs from the conserved cysteine through the conserved F or W. D genes are given only for firm matches. Expanded clones get a size class; other rows say once, few or many, or leave the size out.

v_call	j_call	clone_size	d_call	cdr3_aa	cdr3_nt
TRBV3-1	TRBJ1-1	.	.	CASSPYGNTEASF	TGTGCCAGCAGCCCGTATGGGAACACTGAAGCTTCCTTT
TRBV6-5	TRBJ2-7	many	.	CASSYSDFSSYEQYF	TGTGCCAGCAGTTACTCGGACTTCTCCTCCTACGAGCAGTACTTC
TRBV3-1	TRBJ1-5	many	.	CASSHHWDISNQPQHF	TGTGCCAGCAGCCACCACTGGGACATAAGCAATCAGCCCCAGCATTTT
TRBV5-5	TRBJ1-1	.	.	CASSLVRANTEAFF	TGTGCCAGCAGCTTGGTCAGGGCGAACACTGAAGCTTTCTTT
TRBV19	TRBJ1-1	many	.	CASSTRTPVNTEAFF	TGTGCCAGTAGTACCCGGACACCCGTGAACACTGAAGCTTTCTTT
TRBV9	TRBJ2-1	few	TRBD2	CASSVVGGGRNNEQFF	TGTGCCAGCAGCGTAGTCGGGGGAGGGCGGAACAATGAGCAGTTCTTC
TRBV12-3/TRBV12-4	TRBJ2-7	many	.	CASSLARDGTYEQYF	TGTGCCAGCAGTTTAGCGCGGGACGGGACCTACGAGCAGTACTTC
TRBV12-3/TRBV12-4	TRBJ1-2	many	TRBD1	CASSPTGGLGYTF	TGTGCCAGCAGTCCTACAGGGGGACTTGGCTACACCTTC
TRBV6-5	TRBJ1-5	many	.	CASNLSPGNQPQHF	TGTGCCAGCAACCTTTCCCCCGGCAATCAGCCCCAGCATTTT
TRBV30	TRBJ2-7	many	.	CAWSVRGAGYEQYF	TGTGCCTGGAGTGTACGGGGGGCCGGGTACGAGCAGTACTTC
TRBV6-1	TRBJ2-7	.	.	CAIMRGEGDAEQYF	TGTGCCATAATGAGAGGGGAAGGAGACGCCGAGCAGTACTTC
TRBV28	TRBJ2-3	many	.	CASSTSRLVSQEGTQYF	TGTGCCAGCAGTACATCTCGACTGGTCAGCCAAGAAGGGACGCAGTATTTT
TRBV13	TRBJ1-2	.	.	CASSSQVVRGYTF	TGTGCCAGCAGCTCTCAGGTCGTGCGAGGCTACACCTTC
TRBV7-9	TRBJ2-4	many	.	CASSFGDIQYF	TGTGCCAGCAGCTTTGGAGACATTCAGTACTTC
TRBV20-1	TRBJ2-7	many	TRBD1	CSALDRGGGYEQYF	TGCAGTGCTTTGGACAGGGGTGGCGGTTACGAGCAGTACTTC
TRBV2	TRBJ2-7	many	.	CASTRTPSSYEQYF	TGTGCCAGCACTAGGACACCGAGCTCCTACGAGCAGTACTTC
TRBV11-2	TRBJ1-1	many	TRBD1	CASSLRDRGRVDEAFF	TGTGCCAGCAGCTTACGGGACAGGGGGCGAGTTGATGAAGCTTTCTTT
TRBV28	TRBJ1-2	few	.	CASTGVGANYGYTF	TGTGCCAGCACCGGAGTGGGGGCAAACTATGGCTACACCTTC